Listed below are T cell receptor beta chains from one sample, sequenced in a study of Graves' ophthalmopathy and Graves' hyperthyroidism. TCRdb ran MiXCR on the multiplex PCR reads and lists one entry per CDR3 protein. The sample yields some 1.1 million distinct CDR3 sequences, less than 45% seen once. Material: peripheral blood or thyroid tissue (not recorded which). Every receptor here comes from an adult man with Graves' hyperthyroidism. The conserved cysteine and the conserved F or W are not part of the CDR3 here.

>TRBV20-1|TRBJ1-2
SVSRGSYGYT
>TRBV12-3/TRBV12-4|TRBJ1-5
ASRRGQGQNQPQH
>TRBV27|TRBJ1-6
ASSPRGRNSPLH
>TRBV7-9|TRBJ1-1
ASSLLGRNTEAF
>TRBV7-2|TRBJ2-3
ASRRTSGRTDTQY
>TRBV7-9|TRBJ2-3
ASRLAGGGTDTQY
>TRBV15|TRBJ1-5
ATRRTALDQPQH
>TRBV10-2|TRBJ1-2
ASSQLINSYGYT
>TRBV29-1|TRBJ1-1
SVDGRGGGKAF
>TRBV6-6|TRBJ2-5
ASSTTGIPY
>TRBV5-4|TRBJ1-5
ASSTSRDRNQPQH
>TRBV4-3|TRBJ1-5
ASSQDRGARGSQPQH
>TRBV2|TRBJ2-2
ASSVAGGPTGELF
>TRBV5-8|TRBJ2-5
ASSLGSGVSEETQY
>TRBV7-9|TRBJ1-2
ASSLGRGLSNYGYT
>TRBV19|TRBJ1-2
ASNHGTDYGYT
>TRBV24-1|TRBJ1-5
ATSSTGGNQPQH